This entry features one T cell receptor beta chain sequence. This specimen comes from a study of blood T cell repertoires in COVID-19. Generated by immunoSEQ multiplex PCR, the TCRdb table keeps only in-frame clones and is missing some. The sample includes about 260,000 clones, 70% to 85% seen only once; the top ten take 1.9%. This CDR3 region has 13 residues. Germline-derived CDR1 and CDR2 are SEHNR and FQNEAQ (reference sequence). The ends were cut back, 7 bases at V and 8 bases at J, with 14 bases in the middle. V gene TRBV7-9 combines with J gene TRBJ1-4; D perhaps matches TRBD1 (6 bases). Input material: peripheral blood. The sequence was collected from a woman older than 75 with acute or convalescent COVID-19. The CDR3: CASIRGQGEKLFF. The CDR3 region has the DNA TGTGCCAGCATCCGGGGTCAGGGGGAAAAACTGTTTTTT.